The present entry profiles one T cell receptor (beta chain) with its context. The antigen is undetermined. The data are from a study of identical twins. Findings of the study overall: Cross-sectional statistics, not tracking of the same donors, supported the conclusions.

CDR1 and CDR2 from the germline V gene are SGDLS and YYNGEE. V trimming: 4 bases; J trimming: 1 base; junction bases outside the gene matches: 7. This CDR3 contains 16 residues. Through template switching, a universal primer site was introduced, and the cDNA contained unique molecular identifiers. TCRdb passed the 5' RACE reads through MiXCR, listing each CDR3 protein once. The sample lists 400,000 to 550,000 distinct CDR3 sequences, over 11% occurring once. Another study also made use of these data, one on yellow fever vaccine responses in identical twins. Per that paper: Twins reportedly mounted vaccine T cell responses that seemed partly convergent, partly personalized.

This chain connects TRBV9 to TRBJ2-3; 9 nucleotides match TRBD1. The receptor comes from a woman aged 18-29 years in good health. Sequenced input: CD4+ T cells sorted from blood. DNA for the CDR3: TGTGCCAGCAGCTTTCGGACAGGGGAGGGCACAGATACGCAGTATTTT. Translation gives CASSFRTGEGTDTQYF.